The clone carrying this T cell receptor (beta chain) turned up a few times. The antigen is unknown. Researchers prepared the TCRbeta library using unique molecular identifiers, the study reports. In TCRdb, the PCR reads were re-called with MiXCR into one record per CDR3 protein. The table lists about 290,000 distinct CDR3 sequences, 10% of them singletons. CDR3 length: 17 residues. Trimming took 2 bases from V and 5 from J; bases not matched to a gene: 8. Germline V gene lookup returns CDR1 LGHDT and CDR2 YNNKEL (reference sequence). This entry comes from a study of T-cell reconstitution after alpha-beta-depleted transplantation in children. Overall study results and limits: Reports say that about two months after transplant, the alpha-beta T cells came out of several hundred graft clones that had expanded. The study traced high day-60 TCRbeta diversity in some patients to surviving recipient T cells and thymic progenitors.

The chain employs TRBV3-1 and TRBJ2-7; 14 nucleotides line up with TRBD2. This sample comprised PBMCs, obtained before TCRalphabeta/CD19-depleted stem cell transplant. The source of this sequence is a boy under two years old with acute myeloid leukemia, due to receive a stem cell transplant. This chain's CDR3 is CASSQLTSGGASHEQYF. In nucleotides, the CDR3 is TGTGCCAGCAGCCAACTGACTAGCGGGGGGGCCAGCCACGAGCAGTACTTC.